The clone carrying this T cell receptor beta chain was seen more than once but under ten times. The antigen remains undetermined. These data belong to a study of beta chain features in type 1 diabetes. Findings and limits, study-wide: Within each of all four CD4+ subsets, Type 1 diabetes patients had TCRB CDR3s that were moderately but significantly shorter.

TCRB transcripts that were expressed got sequenced, as all of the isolated RNA had been reverse transcribed. Assay: immunoSEQ multiplex PCR; the TCRdb copy retains only in-frame clones and omits some. The table shows around 150,000 clones, with around 10% occurring only once. This CDR3 spans 12 amino acids. CDR1 is SGHRS and CDR2 is YFSETQ in the germline V gene. The J segment lost 10 bases and the V segment lost 4 bases, leaving 5 bases of the junction unmatched. V gene TRBV5-1 combines with J gene TRBJ2-1, with 7 bases lining up with TRBD2. The sequence was obtained from a young man with type 1 diabetes. Sequenced sample: central memory CD4+ T cells from blood. Here the CDR3 reads CASSPQRDEQFF. The CDR3 nucleotides read TGCGCCAGCAGCCCTCAGCGGGACGAGCAGTTCTTC.